Listed below are T cell receptor beta chains from one sample, sequenced in a study of blood T cell repertoires in COVID-19. Profiled with immunoSEQ multiplex PCR; TCRdb holds only in-frame clones, not every one. The sample comprises around 90,000 clones, around four fifths of which are singletons, and about an eighth rests with the top ten. Sequenced sample: peripheral blood. The receptors were sampled from a woman in her 70s with active or convalescent COVID-19. The CDR3 runs from the conserved cysteine through the conserved F or W. D genes are given only for firm matches. Size tells how often a clone was seen (once, few, many) or the class of an expanded clone, and some rows leave it out.

clone_size d_call j_call v_call cdr3_nt cdr3_aa
- - TRBJ2-5 TRBV7-2 TGTGCCAGCAGCTTAGTTGCAGGGTTGGAGACCCAGTACTTC CASSLVAGLETQYF
- TRBD1 TRBJ1-3 TRBV7-9 TGTGCCAGCAGCCCACCGGGACAGCACTCTGGAAACACCATATATTTT CASSPPGQHSGNTIYF
- TRBD2 TRBJ2-1 TRBV4-3 TGCGCCAGCAGCCAAGAATCCGGGGGGGCCTACAATGAGCAGTTCTTC CASSQESGGAYNEQFF
- TRBD1 TRBJ1-2 TRBV27 TGTGCCAGCAGGGTACAGGGACAGGGGGCGGCTGGCTACACCTTC CASRVQGQGAAGYTF
- - TRBJ1-5 TRBV12-3/TRBV12-4 TGTGCCAGCAGTTTGGTGGGAGAGCCCCAGCATTTT CASSLVGEPQHF
- TRBD1 TRBJ1-4 TRBV5-1 TGCGCCAGCAGCTCGCCGCCGGGACAGGGGAATGAAAAACTGTTTTTT CASSSPPGQGNEKLFF
- TRBD1 TRBJ2-3 TRBV7-7 TGTGCCAGCAGCCGTGGACAGGGTCACCCAGATACGCAGTATTTT CASSRGQGHPDTQYF
- - TRBJ1-2 TRBV6-5 TGTGCCAGCAGTTACGCACAGGCATCTAACTATGGCTACACCTTC CASSYAQASNYGYTF
- TRBD1 TRBJ1-5 TRBV18 TGTGCCAGCTCACCGACAGGGGATCAGCCCCAGCATTTT CASSPTGDQPQHF
- - TRBJ1-1 TRBV5-1 TGCGCCAGCAGCTTTGGTCATCGGACAGCTGAAGCTTTCTTT CASSFGHRTAEAFF
- - TRBJ1-4 TRBV2 TGTGCCAGCAGTGACGACAGCGAAAAACTGTTTTTT CASSDDSEKLFF
- - TRBJ2-7 TRBV6-5 TGTGCCAGTTCGACAGGCTTGCCTTACGAGCAGTACTTC CASSTGLPYEQYF
- - TRBJ1-1 TRBV5-1 TGCGCCAGCAGCTTGGCACCCCAGGGAACGAACACTGAAGCTTTCTTT CASSLAPQGTNTEAFF
- TRBD1 TRBJ2-7 TRBV28 TGTGCCAGCAGTTCGACAGGGTGGTCCTACGAGCAGTACTTC CASSSTGWSYEQYF
- - TRBJ1-5 TRBV6-5 TGTGCCAGCAGTTATGGGAGGGCGAGTCAGCCCCAGCATTTT CASSYGRASQPQHF
- - TRBJ2-3 TRBV18 TGTGCCAGCTCACCACGGTTTGGGTCCCAGGACAGCTTGAGCTATACAGATACGCAGTATTTT CASSPRFGSQDSLSYTDTQYF
- - TRBJ2-1 TRBV19 TGTGCCAGTAGTTGGCAGGGGTCCTACAATGAGCAGTTCTTC CASSWQGSYNEQFF
- - TRBJ2-7 TRBV28 TGTGCCAGCAGTTTTGCCCCGAGCTCCTACGAGCAGTACTTC CASSFAPSSYEQYF
- TRBD1 TRBJ1-2 TRBV2 TGTGCCAGCAGTGAAGCAGGTACAGGGGGCCAATATGGCTACACCTTC CASSEAGTGGQYGYTF
- - TRBJ2-7 TRBV11-2 TGTGCCAGCAGCCTAAATACAGGGAACTACGAGCAGTACTTC CASSLNTGNYEQYF
- TRBD2 TRBJ2-2 TRBV25-1 TGTGCCAGCAGTGGGAGCGGGAGCTACACCGGGGAGCTGTTTTTT CASSGSGSYTGELFF
few - TRBJ2-6 TRBV7-2 TGTGCCAGCAGCAAAACCGGGGGCTCTGGGGCCAACGTCCTGACTTTC CASSKTGGSGANVLTF
- - TRBJ2-7 TRBV2 TGTGCCAGCATCCCGGGTCAGGGGTTATACGAGCAGTACTTC CASIPGQGLYEQYF
- TRBD1 TRBJ1-5 TRBV7-2 TGTGCCAGCAGCTTGTACGACAGGGCAAATCAGCCCCAGCATTTT CASSLYDRANQPQHF
few - TRBJ1-3 TRBV7-9 TGTGCCAGCAGCTTATCAGGGTCTGGAAACACCATATATTTT CASSLSGSGNTIYF
- - TRBJ2-1 TRBV7-2 TGTGCCAGCAGCTTAGTGGGCGGGGGCCCCTACAATGAGCAGTTCTTC CASSLVGGGPYNEQFF
- - TRBJ2-1 TRBV6-4 TGTGCCAGCAGTTTCGGGTTAAATAGACGGGATCTCTCGGGCAATGAGCAGTTCTTC CASSFGLNRRDLSGNEQFF
- - TRBJ1-6 TRBV5-6 TGTGCCAGCAGCTTGGGTCAGGCCAGTAATTCACCCCTCCACTTT CASSLGQASNSPLHF
- TRBD1 TRBJ1-1 TRBV4-3 TGCGCCAGCAGCAAAGAACAGGGGTTAATGAACACTGAAGCTTTCTTT CASSKEQGLMNTEAFF
once - TRBJ1-2 TRBV2 TGTGCCAGCAGTGAGCAGGGTTCCAACTATGGCTACACCTTC CASSEQGSNYGYTF
- - TRBJ1-1 TRBV11-3 TGTGCCAGCAGGGCGACAGGAAACACTGAAGCTTTCTTT CASRATGNTEAFF
- - TRBJ1-2 TRBV6-5 TGTGCCAGCAGTTTCGACCCAACTTGGGCAGGGGGCTACACCTTC CASSFDPTWAGGYTF
- - TRBJ1-1 TRBV15 TGTGCCACCAGTCGACTGACGGACACTGAAGCTTTCTTT CATSRLTDTEAFF
- - TRBJ1-3 TRBV6-2/TRBV6-3 TGTGCCAGCAGTTACTTCAGGACTGGAAACACCATATATTTT CASSYFRTGNTIYF
once TRBD1 TRBJ1-4 TRBV15 TGTGCCACCAGCAGGAGGACAGGGGCTAATGAAAAACTGTTTTTT CATSRRTGANEKLFF
- - TRBJ1-2 TRBV7-2 TGTGCCAGCGCTGCCGCGGGGGGCTATGGCTACACCTTC CASAAAGGYGYTF
few - TRBJ1-6 TRBV5-6 TGTGCCAGCAGCTTGGAGTACGCAGGGAAGCAATCACCCCTCCACTTT CASSLEYAGKQSPLHF
- - TRBJ1-1 TRBV29-1 TGCAGCGCCCCCCTTCCCGGGGGGAACACTGAAGCTTTCTTT CSAPLPGGNTEAFF
once - TRBJ1-3 TRBV15 TGTGCCTCAAAACAGGGAAGCTCTGGAAACACCATATATTTT CASKQGSSGNTIYF
- - TRBJ1-6 TRBV4-3 TGCGCCAGCAGCCAAGATACAGGTCGAACTTCACCCCTCCACTTT CASSQDTGRTSPLHF
- TRBD1 TRBJ1-4 TRBV10-3 TGTGCCATCGGGACAGGGGGCGCCGATGAAAAACTGTTTTTT CAIGTGGADEKLFF
- - TRBJ1-1 TRBV2 TGTGCCAGCAAGAGGTTGGGAGGCACTGAAGCTTTCTTT CASKRLGGTEAFF
once TRBD1 TRBJ2-7 TRBV18 TGTGCCAGCTCGCAGGGGACAGAAGAGCAGTACTTC CASSQGTEEQYF
- TRBD2 TRBJ2-1 TRBV18 TGTGCCAGCTCACCAAGCACCGGGGGGAATGAGCAGTTCTTC CASSPSTGGNEQFF
once - TRBJ2-2 TRBV19 TGTGCAAGTAGGGGGCGGGGGTATAGAATCGGGGAGCTGTTTTTT CASRGRGYRIGELFF
- - TRBJ2-2 TRBV2 TGTGCCAGCAGTGACTACACCGGGGAGCTGTTTTTT CASSDYTGELFF
few TRBD1 TRBJ1-2 TRBV15 TGTGCCACCAGCAGAGGCCCAGGGGGCGTCTATGGCTACACCTTC CATSRGPGGVYGYTF
- - TRBJ1-1 TRBV10-3 TGTGCCATCAGTGAGCGACAGACTAACACTGAAGCTTTCTTT CAISERQTNTEAFF
- - TRBJ1-1 TRBV6-5 TGTGCCAGCACCGGGACACAGAACACTGAAGCTTTCTTT CASTGTQNTEAFF
- - TRBJ2-7 TRBV4-1 TGCGCCAGCAGCTCTAGGGGTACCTACGAGCAGTACTTC CASSSRGTYEQYF
- - TRBJ1-1 TRBV2 TGTGCCAGCAGGAAGAGCTCCTCGGTGACTGAAGCTTTCTTT CASRKSSSVTEAFF
- TRBD1 TRBJ2-1 TRBV7-2 TGTGCCAGCAGCCGACAGGGGAACAATGAGCAGTTCTTC CASSRQGNNEQFF
- - TRBJ1-3 TRBV15 TGTGCGACCACGAAGGATGACAGATCCCTCTCTGGAAACACCATATATTTT CATTKDDRSLSGNTIYF
- - TRBJ2-3 TRBV7-2 TGTGCCAGCAGCTTACAGGGAAGCACAGATACGCAGTATTTT CASSLQGSTDTQYF
once - TRBJ2-1 TRBV18 TGTGCCAGCTCTCATAGGGTTAGCTTCGACGGGGGATCCTACAATGAGCAGTTCTTC CASSHRVSFDGGSYNEQFF
- - TRBJ1-2 TRBV5-1 TGCGCCAGCAGCTTGCTATTTCCTCTCGACAGCTATGGCTACACCTTC CASSLLFPLDSYGYTF